The rows below give T cell receptor beta chains drawn from one sample of a study of blood T cell repertoires in COVID-19. Method: immunoSEQ multiplex PCR; TCRdb's copy keeps in-frame clones and lacks some. Of approximately 190,000 clones listed, over 80% were seen once; the top ten hold about 5.7%. Sequenced: peripheral blood. The receptors originated from a woman between 40 and 50 years old with acute or convalescent COVID-19. Each CDR3 is given with its conserved first and last residue. The D gene is left open where the match is weak. The size entry is marked missing in some rows and otherwise reads once, few, many or a size class.

clone_size d_call cdr3_length j_call v_call cdr3_aa cdr3_nt
- TRBD1 14 TRBJ1-1 TRBV18 CASSPGRDRLGAFF TGTGCCAGCTCACCCGGACGGGACAGGCTGGGGGCTTTCTTT
- - 16 TRBJ1-2 TRBV9 CASSTSADSDSYGYTF TGTGCCAGCAGCACCTCTGCGGATTCAGATTCTTATGGCTACACCTTC
- - 12 TRBJ1-6 TRBV28 CASGAGSSPLHF TGTGCCAGCGGGGCGGGGAGTTCACCCCTCCACTTT
- - 13 TRBJ2-1 TRBV7-6 CASSLGNNNEQFF TGTGCCAGCAGCTTAGGTAACAACAATGAGCAGTTCTTC
- - 13 TRBJ2-7 TRBV27 CASSLYRVHEQYF TGTGCCAGCAGTTTATACAGGGTCCACGAGCAGTACTTC
- TRBD1 14 TRBJ1-6 TRBV11-2 CASRPTGYNSPLHF TGTGCCAGCAGGCCGACAGGGTATAATTCACCCCTCCACTTT
- TRBD2 14 TRBJ2-7 TRBV18 CASSPTSGGVEQYF TGTGCCAGCTCACCAACTAGCGGGGGAGTGGAGCAGTACTTC
- TRBD1 13 TRBJ2-5 TRBV7-9 CASSNIRGKAQYF TGTGCCAGCAGCAACATCAGGGGGAAGGCCCAGTACTTC
once - 17 TRBJ2-7 TRBV10-1 CASSESRKPQTIYEQYF TGCGCCAGCAGTGAGAGCCGTAAGCCGCAGACAATCTACGAGCAGTACTTC
- TRBD1 13 TRBJ1-1 TRBV10-1 CASRGQLNTEAFF TGCGCCAGCAGGGGACAGTTGAACACTGAAGCTTTCTTT
once - 14 TRBJ1-2 TRBV27 CASSSSDSRYGYTF TGTGCCAGCAGTTCCTCAGACAGCCGCTATGGCTACACCTTC
- TRBD1 14 TRBJ2-7 TRBV28 CASSFGTAVREQYF TGTGCCAGCAGTTTCGGGACAGCCGTACGGGAGCAGTACTTC
- TRBD2 18 TRBJ2-3 TRBV7-9 CASGPRVPGLAGADTQYF TGTGCCAGCGGCCCAAGGGTGCCGGGACTAGCGGGAGCGGATACGCAGTATTTT
few - 12 TRBJ2-2 TRBV29-1 CSAGRVNGELFF TGCAGCGCCGGTCGGGTAAACGGGGAGCTGTTTTTT
- TRBD2 18 TRBJ2-3 TRBV4-2 CASSYTRTSGALLRAQYF TGTGCCAGCAGCTACACTCGGACTAGCGGGGCCCTCCTCCGGGCGCAGTATTTT
- - 16 TRBJ2-2 TRBV11-2 CASSLALGRRAGELFF TGTGCCAGCAGCCTTGCTCTAGGGAGGAGGGCCGGGGAGCTGTTTTTT
- TRBD1 13 TRBJ2-7 TRBV5-1 CASSDRGPYEQYF TGCGCCAGCAGCGACAGGGGGCCCTACGAGCAGTACTTC
- - 13 TRBJ1-5 TRBV4-1 CASSRQSNQPQHF TGCGCCAGCAGCAGACAGTCCAATCAGCCCCAGCATTTT
- - 13 TRBJ1-6 TRBV11-3 CASSSDFNSPLHF TGTGCCAGCAGCTCGGACTTTAATTCACCCCTCCACTTT
- TRBD2 10 TRBJ2-1 TRBV28 CALGRDEQFF TGTGCCCTCGGGAGGGATGAGCAGTTCTTC
- - 14 TRBJ2-4 TRBV9 CASSVGQAKNIQYF TGTGCCAGCAGCGTAGGGCAGGCCAAAAACATTCAGTACTTC
- - 15 TRBJ1-2 TRBV6-5 CASSYGGGVGYGYTF TGTGCCAGCAGTTACGGAGGCGGGGTTGGGTATGGCTACACCTTC
- TRBD1 14 TRBJ1-1 TRBV2 CASSEDLRDSSLPF TGTGCCAGCAGTGAAGATCTCCGGGACAGTTCCTTACCCTTT
- TRBD1 15 TRBJ2-3 TRBV27 CASSQRQGAHDTQYF TGTGCCAGCAGTCAGAGACAGGGGGCACATGATACGCAGTATTTT
- TRBD1 13 TRBJ1-4 TRBV6-5 CASATGAGEKLFF TGTGCCAGCGCGACAGGGGCGGGTGAAAAACTGTTTTTT
- - 12 TRBJ2-4 TRBV19 CASSSRDTVQYF TGTGCCAGTAGTTCCCGGGACACGGTTCAGTACTTC
- TRBD2 15 TRBJ2-5 TRBV19 CASSMGTRGKETQYF TGTGCCAGTAGTATGGGGACTAGGGGAAAAGAGACCCAGTACTTC
- - 15 TRBJ2-1 TRBV18 CASSPLTQPNNEQFF TGTGCCAGCTCACCCCTTACTCAACCCAACAATGAGCAGTTCTTC
- - 16 TRBJ2-7 TRBV9 CASSPGGGMGVYEQYF TGTGCCAGCAGCCCAGGAGGCGGGATGGGGGTCTACGAGCAGTACTTC
- TRBD1 15 TRBJ2-7 TRBV6-5 CASDRTGPSSYEQYF TGTGCCAGCGACAGGACAGGCCCATCCTCCTACGAGCAGTACTTC
- - 15 TRBJ2-1 TRBV27 CASSYGYPAYNEQFF TGTGCCAGCAGTTACGGGTATCCCGCCTACAATGAGCAGTTCTTC
- - 10 TRBJ1-1 TRBV30 CAWGELEAFF TGTGCCTGGGGGGAGTTGGAAGCTTTCTTT
- - 17 TRBJ2-1 TRBV7-9 CASSPTIVRGSYNEQFF TGTGCCAGCAGCCCCACTATAGTTCGCGGGTCCTACAATGAGCAGTTCTTC
- - 14 TRBJ1-4 TRBV2 CASSEDDSGGKLFF TGTGCCAGCAGTGAAGATGATTCTGGAGGAAAACTGTTTTTT
- - 13 TRBJ2-1 TRBV30 CAWSVHSGNEQFF TGTGCCTGGAGTGTACACTCGGGGAATGAGCAGTTCTTC
- - 14 TRBJ1-1 TRBV4-1 CASSLWTLNTEAFF TGCGCCAGCAGCCTGTGGACACTTAACACTGAAGCTTTCTTT
- TRBD1 16 TRBJ1-2 TRBV6-5 CASSYSMTGGGDGYTF TGTGCCAGCAGTTACTCAATGACAGGGGGCGGGGACGGCTACACCTTC
few TRBD1 13 TRBJ1-1 TRBV5-1 CASTPGGHIGAFF TGCGCCAGCACGCCAGGGGGCCATATCGGGGCTTTCTTT
once TRBD1 12 TRBJ1-2 TRBV3-1/TRBV3-2 CASRDRASGYTF TGTGCCAGCCGGGACAGGGCCTCCGGCTACACCTTC
- TRBD2 14 TRBJ2-2 TRBV6-5 CASLAGANTGELFF TGTGCCAGTTTAGCGGGCGCGAACACCGGGGAGCTGTTTTTT
- - 13 TRBJ2-3 TRBV7-8 CASSSYPRDTQYF TGTGCCAGCAGCTCCTACCCCCGGGATACGCAGTATTTT
- - 16 TRBJ1-3 TRBV18 CASSPLDSGVWNTIYF TGTGCCAGCTCACCTCTTGATTCGGGGGTCTGGAACACCATATATTTT
- - 14 TRBJ2-4 TRBV5-4 CASSPGQTKNIQYF TGTGCCAGCAGCCCCGGACAGACAAAAAACATTCAGTACTTC
- TRBD1 15 TRBJ2-1 TRBV6-5 CASRTGTGGYNEQFF TGTGCCAGCAGAACCGGGACAGGGGGCTACAATGAGCAGTTCTTC
- TRBD1 15 TRBJ1-4 TRBV28 CASRGDRSNNEKLFF TGTGCCAGCAGAGGGGACAGGAGTAATAATGAAAAACTGTTTTTT
once TRBD1 14 TRBJ2-5 TRBV5-5 CASSRQGMVETQYF TGTGCCAGCAGCCGACAGGGGATGGTGGAGACCCAGTACTTC